What follows are 32 T cell receptor beta chains derived from one specimen sequenced in a study of shared clonotypes between healthy human individuals. The protocol was immunoSEQ multiplex PCR, while the TCRdb copy is restricted to in-frame clones and leaves out a portion. Counted here are roughly 1,500,000 clones, 95% to 99% occurring once; the ten biggest clones make up around 0.47%. The sequencing sample was made of naive CD4+ T cells sorted from blood. Subset indicated: CD45RA+ positively selected. The receptors derive from a man aged 25-45 years in good health.

J is TRBJ2-2 and V is TRBV7-3; D call uncertain. This CDR3 spans 13 amino acids. Deletions cut 6 bases from V and 1 base from J, with 6 bases between. Per the germline V gene, CDR1 is SGHTA and CDR2 is FQGTGA. CDR3 nucleotide sequence: TGTGCCAGCAGGGGGAAGAACACCGGGGAGCTGTTTTTT. Protein sequence: CASRGKNTGELFF.

The chain joins TRBV18 to TRBJ2-3, with TRBD2 as a possible D gene (7 bases). In germline, CDR1 is KGHSH, CDR2 LQKENI. The germline V and J ends were trimmed by 1 base and 6 bases, with 11 bases remaining between them. The CDR3 totals 14 residues. CDR3 in amino acids: CASSPRSGGDTQYF. DNA of the CDR3: TGTGCCAGCTCACCACGTTCGGGGGGCGATACGCAGTATTTT.

The chain recombines TRBV9 with TRBJ2-1; D tentatively fits TRBD1 or TRBD2 (5 bases each). Germline values: CDR1 SGDLS, CDR2 YYNGEE. The CDR3 sequence is 12 residues long. V lost 1 base and J lost 9, with 8 bases in between. CDR3 residues: CASSVRDGEQFF. CDR3 sequence (DNA): TGTGCCAGCAGCGTACGGGACGGTGAGCAGTTCTTC.

The chain carries TRBV11-3 and TRBJ2-5; 11 bases fit TRBD2. This CDR3 is 16 amino acids long. V was clipped by 5 bases and J by 5 bases; unmatched bases: 10. Germline V gene lookup returns CDR1 SGHNT and CDR2 YENEEA. The CDR3 DNA sequence: TGTGCCAGCAGCCCCGGGACTAGCGGAGGAGGGGAGACCCAGTACTTC. This gives the protein CASSPGTSGGGETQYF.

V usage is TRBV2 and J usage is TRBJ1-1; D gene unclear. Germline loops: CDR1 SNHLY, CDR2 FYNNEI. The CDR3 is 15 residues long. Between the trimmed V and J ends, which lost 3 bases and 3 bases, there was a span of 14 bases. CDR3 amino acids: CASSERARDYTEAFF. The CDR3 DNA sequence: TGTGCCAGCAGTGAGAGGGCGAGGGATTACACTGAAGCTTTCTTT.

V gene TRBV19 combines with J gene TRBJ2-4, with TRBD2 identical over 7 bases. Germline CDR1 is LNHDA and CDR2 is SQIVND (reference sequence). The J segment lost 7 bases and the V segment lost 6 bases, leaving 12 bases of the junction unmatched. The CDR3 consists of 15 residues. CDR3 coding DNA: TGTGCCAGTAGCGGAATTGACGGGGGGTATAACATTCAGTACTTC. Its protein is CASSGIDGGYNIQYF.

The chain is built from TRBV27 and TRBJ2-5; maybe TRBD2 (6 bases). Trimming stripped 2 bases from V and 4 bases from J, with 20 bases between. The CDR3 is 17 amino acids. From germline, CDR1 is MNHEY and CDR2 SMNVEV (reference sequence). CDR3 DNA: TGTGCCAGCAGTTTAAGGGGTAGGGTAGGAGGGATAGAGACCCAGTACTTC. Translation gives CASSLRGRVGGIETQYF.

V gene TRBV18 combines with J gene TRBJ2-5; TRBD2 matches 10 bases. V lost 5 bases, J lost 2 bases, and 11 bases stayed unmatched. The CDR3 contains 17 residues. In germline, CDR1 is KGHSH, CDR2 LQKENI. CDR3 sequence reads: CASSTLAGALIQETQYF. CDR3 nucleotides: TGTGCCAGCTCAACCCTAGCGGGAGCCCTTATACAAGAGACCCAGTACTTC.

This clone appeared once. The V and J genes are TRBV7-2 and TRBJ2-2, with D tentatively TRBD2 (5 bases). The V gene lost 6 bases and the J gene lost 7 bases, with 6 bases spanning the gap. CDR1 and CDR2 from the germline V gene are SGHTA and FQGNSA. This CDR3 has 11 residues. DNA of the CDR3: TGTGCCAGCAGACGGGGCGGGGAGCTGTTTTTT. The encoded protein is CASRRGGELFF.

The chain is built from TRBV10-3 and TRBJ1-1; a weak D match, TRBD1 (5 bases). The V gene's germline CDR1 is ENHRY and CDR2 SYGVKD. Trimming took 11 bases from V and 0 from J, leaving 19 bases between them. The CDR3 is 15 amino acids. In DNA, the CDR3 is TGTGCCGTCGGGAAGGGGCGAGGGATGAACACTGAAGCTTTCTTT. It yields the protein CAVGKGRGMNTEAFF.

This clone was observed a single time. The J gene is TRBJ1-2, the V gene TRBV7-2; no firm D call. The CDR3 extends over 16 amino acids. Germline CDR1 reads SGHTA; CDR2 reads FQGNSA. Trimming took 5 bases from V and 7 from J, leaving 23 bases between them. The CDR3 reads CASSGWGQERGLGYTF. CDR3 DNA: TGTGCCAGCAGCGGTTGGGGTCAGGAACGGGGTCTTGGCTACACCTTC.

The CDR3: CAWSSQPRLAGQRSYNEQFF. The CDR3 DNA reads TGTGCCTGGAGTTCTCAACCACGGCTAGCGGGACAGCGGTCCTACAATGAGCAGTTCTTC. The chain employs TRBV30 and TRBJ2-1; 9 positions agree with TRBD2. Trimming took 2 bases from V and 1 from J; bases not matched to a gene: 18. CDR3 length: 20 amino acids. From germline, CDR1 is GTSNPN and CDR2 SVGIG (reference sequence).

About this clone: The same CDR3 can be traced to other DNA sequences in this sample. V is TRBV18 and J is TRBJ2-5; possibly TRBD2 for D (6 bases). Between the trimmed V and J ends, which lost 3 bases and 5 bases, there was a span of 10 bases. Looked up from germline, CDR1 is KGHSH and CDR2 is LQKENI. The CDR3 has 13 residues. The CDR3 region is CASSPTRQETQYF. CDR3 in DNA: TGTGCCAGCTCACCGACTAGACAGGAGACCCAGTACTTC.

In the case of this clone: This sample also contains other DNA sequences that code for the same CDR3. The V gene is TRBV5-1, the J gene TRBJ1-5; no firm D call. Germline CDR1 SGHRS, CDR2 YFSETQ. CDR3 length: 13 amino acids. V dropped 4 bases and J dropped 2 bases, with 7 bases sitting between them. The CDR3 loop reads CASSPEGNQPQHF. CDR3 DNA sequence: TGCGCCAGCAGCCCGGAGGGCAATCAGCCCCAGCATTTT.

This chain uses TRBV10-3 with TRBJ2-5; D gene ambiguous. V gave up 4 bases and J gave up 5 bases, with 17 bases separating them. CDR3 length: 15 residues. Germline lookup yields CDR1 ENHRY and CDR2 SYGVKD. DNA of the CDR3: TGTGCCATCAGTGTTGTGTCACTCGGGTTGGAGACCCAGTACTTC. Translating gives CAISVVSLGLETQYF.

The V and J genes are TRBV7-9 and TRBJ2-3; D ambiguous. Between the trimmed V and J ends, which lost 4 bases and 1 base, there was a span of 15 bases. CDR1 is SEHNR, CDR2 FQNEAQ, per germline (reference sequence). The CDR3 length is 16 residues. CDR3 sequence (DNA): TGTGCCAGCAGCTCCCCTCTGCAAAAGGGCACAGATACGCAGTATTTT. The encoded protein is CASSSPLQKGTDTQYF.

On this clone: In the same sample, other DNA sequences code for this CDR3. The chain links TRBV7-9 to TRBJ2-3; 14 nucleotides match TRBD2. The CDR3 covers 16 residues. Trimming at V came to 4 bases and at J to 1 base, leaving 1 base not matched to a gene. Germline CDR1 reads SEHNR; CDR2 reads FQNEAQ (reference sequence). The CDR3 nucleotides are TGTGCCAGCAGCTCGACTAGCGGGAGGGGCACAGATACGCAGTATTTT. This gives the protein CASSSTSGRGTDTQYF. The entire variable domain, with the rest obtained from reference TRBV7-9 and TRBJ2-3, is as follows: DTGVSQNPRHKITKRGQNVTFRCDPISEHNRLYWYRQTLGQGPEFLTYFQNEAQLEKSRLLSDRFSAERPKGSFSTLEIQRTEQGDSAMYLCASSSTSGRGTDTQYFGPGTRLTVL.

This chain uses TRBV5-1 with TRBJ1-1, with no clear D. Trimming removed 0 bases from V and 5 bases from J, with 11 bases in between. Germline loops: CDR1 SGHRS, CDR2 YFSETQ. The CDR3 consists of 14 residues. The CDR3 is CASSLDSAKTEAFF. The DNA for the CDR3 is TGCGCCAGCAGCTTGGACAGCGCCAAAACTGAAGCTTTCTTT.

This chain links TRBV2 with TRBJ2-5; 10 bases align to TRBD2. CDR3 length equals 16 residues. The V and J ends lost 9 bases and 5 bases, in that order; junction bases with no gene match: 15. Germline V gives CDR1 SNHLY, CDR2 FYNNEI. CDR3 nucleotide sequence: TGTGCCAGTACGGGCTCCGGGACTAGCGCTGGGGAGACCCAGTACTTC. It is translated as CASTGSGTSAGETQYF. Looking up the rest from reference TRBV2 and TRBJ2-5 gives the full variable domain: EPEVTQTPSHQVTQMGQEVILRCVPISNHLYFYWYRQILGQKVEFLVSFYNNEISEKSEIFDDQFSVERPDGSNFTLKIRSTKLEDSAMYFCASTGSGTSAGETQYFGPGTRLLVL.

The chain uses TRBV11-2 and TRBJ2-1, with TRBD2 matching over 7 bases. After removal of 4 bases from V and 0 bases from J, the junction contained 12 bases not matched to a gene. CDR1 SGHAT and CDR2 FQNNGV come from the germline V gene. The CDR3 consists of 18 residues. CDR3 DNA: TGTGCCAGCAGCTCCTGGTTGGGGGGGGTCCCCTCCTACAATGAGCAGTTCTTC. Amino acids: CASSSWLGGVPSYNEQFF.

The chain employs TRBV4-1 and TRBJ2-1; TRBD1 or TRBD2 may be the D gene (5 bases each). Germline V gene sequence: CDR1 MGHRA, CDR2 YSYEKL. V shed 5 bases and J shed 0 bases, with 17 bases lying between them. This CDR3 contains 17 residues. The CDR3 coding sequence is TGCGCCAGCAGCTTCCGGGTGGGGGAGAGCTCCTACAATGAGCAGTTCTTC. Its protein product is CASSFRVGESSYNEQFF.

The chain couples TRBV2 to TRBJ2-1, with TRBD1 as a possible D gene (5 bases). V lost 4 bases and J 0 bases, leaving 10 bases between the germline ends. The CDR3 loop spans 15 amino acids. CDR1 SNHLY and CDR2 FYNNEI come from the germline V gene. The CDR3 is CASSGGGNSYNEQFF. DNA for the CDR3: TGTGCCAGCAGTGGGGGCGGTAACTCCTACAATGAGCAGTTCTTC.

The chain uses TRBV2 and TRBJ2-7; D possibly corresponds to TRBD2 (6 bases). Deletions cut 5 bases from V and 0 bases from J, with 11 bases between. This CDR3 spans 14 amino acids. The V gene's germline CDR1 is SNHLY and CDR2 FYNNEI. DNA of the CDR3: TGTGCCAGCAGTCGCCAGCGGGCCTCCTACGAGCAGTACTTC. Amino acids: CASSRQRASYEQYF.

The chain links TRBV28 to TRBJ2-7; 13 nucleotides align to TRBD2. Germline V gives CDR1 MDHEN, CDR2 SYDVKM. The CDR3 extends over 22 amino acids. The V segment lost 2 bases and the J segment 5 bases; nucleotides outside the gene matches: 24. The CDR3: CASSLDRLFRTSGSAIRHEQYF. CDR3 DNA sequence: TGTGCCAGCAGTTTAGATCGGCTCTTCAGGACTAGCGGGAGCGCTATCCGGCACGAGCAGTACTTC.

The rearrangement joins TRBV5-1 to TRBJ2-3; the D is unclear. The CDR3 is 16 amino acids. Per germline, CDR1 SGHRS and CDR2 YFSETQ. V lost 2 bases and J lost 4, with 17 bases in between. CDR3 loop: CASSFLPSLPPDTQYF. DNA for the CDR3: TGCGCCAGCAGCTTTTTGCCTAGTCTTCCCCCAGATACGCAGTATTTT.

This clone was seen only once. The V call is TRBV7-3, the J call TRBJ1-2; TRBD1 agrees at 7 bases. CDR3 length: 14 amino acids. Unmatched junction bases numbered 6, after V lost 0 bases and J lost 8 bases. Germline assignment: CDR1 SGHTA and CDR2 FQGTGA. The DNA for the CDR3 is TGTGCCAGCAGCTTAACAGGGGGCCCGGGAGGCTACACCTTC. It is translated as CASSLTGGPGGYTF.

This sequence joins TRBV7-8 and TRBJ2-1; the match to TRBD2 covers 12 bases. From germline, CDR1 is SGHVS and CDR2 FQNEAQ. The CDR3 extends over 16 amino acids. Trimming cost V 1 base and J 3 bases; bases outside gene matches: 1. The CDR3 DNA reads TGTGCCAGCAGCTTAGTGACTAGCGGGGGCTACAATGAGCAGTTCTTC. Encoded protein: CASSLVTSGGYNEQFF.

The chain uses TRBV12-5 and TRBJ2-7; 7 bases map to TRBD2. Trimming cost V 6 bases and J 6 bases; bases outside gene matches: 5. Germline-derived CDR1 and CDR2 are LGHNT and FRNRAP. The CDR3 sequence is 12 residues long. The CDR3 DNA follows: TGTGCTAGTGGCCCCTGGGGGGGCGAGCAGTACTTC. As protein: CASGPWGGEQYF.

The chain recombines TRBV9 with TRBJ1-5; 7 nucleotides line up with TRBD1. V gave up 5 bases and J gave up 2 bases; unmatched junction bases: 7. The CDR3 totals 15 residues. CDR1 and CDR2 (germline): SGDLS, YYNGEE. CDR3 region: CASSQGVQGNQPQHF. CDR3 DNA sequence: TGTGCCAGCAGTCAGGGGGTGCAGGGCAATCAGCCCCAGCATTTT.

The chain's CDR3 is CASSFTEGPNTEAFF. CDR3 nucleotide sequence: TGCGCCAGCAGCTTTACAGAGGGGCCGAACACTGAAGCTTTCTTT. V gene TRBV5-1 combines with J gene TRBJ1-1, with D possibly TRBD1 on 5 matching bases. The CDR3 consists of 15 residues. The V end lost 2 bases, the J end lost 1 base, and 12 bases lay between the germline ends. Per the germline V gene, CDR1 is SGHRS and CDR2 is YFSETQ.

The chain has TRBV9 and TRBJ2-3; D remains ambiguous. V was trimmed by 1 base and J by 0 bases, leaving 9 bases between them. Looked up from germline, CDR1 is SGDLS and CDR2 is YYNGEE. CDR3 length equals 15 residues. CDR3: CASSVNPSSTDTQYF. In nucleotides, the CDR3 is TGTGCCAGCAGCGTAAATCCTTCTAGCACAGATACGCAGTATTTT.

This clone was seen a single time. The chain couples TRBV5-1 to TRBJ2-7; D is ambiguous. The length of the CDR3 is 14 residues. V was pared by 0 bases and J by 4 bases, with 11 bases between. Germline V gene lookup returns CDR1 SGHRS and CDR2 YFSETQ. The CDR3 DNA reads as TGCGCCAGCAGCTTGGAGGTACAATCTTACGAGCAGTACTTC. Its protein product is CASSLEVQSYEQYF. Together with reference TRBV5-1 and TRBJ2-7, the CDR3 gives the full variable domain: KAGVTQTPRYLIKTRGQQVTLSCSPISGHRSVSWYQQTPGQGLQFLFEYFSETQRNKGNFPGRFSGRQFSNSRSEMNVSTLELGDSALYLCASSLEVQSYEQYFGPGTRLTVT.